This TCR beta chain is from a study of blood T cells in healthy people across ages. The CDR3 length is 14 residues. Germline assignment: CDR1 DFQATT and CDR2 SNEGSKA (reference sequence). The study isolated at least 6.5 million PBMCs from each sample. The second PCR ran about 6 to 12 cycles with a sample-barcoded 5' primer and J-beta primers. One entry per CDR3 protein results from TCRdb running MiXCR on the 5' RACE reads. The sample comprises hundreds of thousands of distinct CDR3 sequences, roughly three fifths of which are singletons, and roughly 24% rests with the top ten. Sequenced sample: blood. The J gene is TRBJ2-1, the V gene TRBV20-1, with 10 bases that match TRBD1. The J call may be mistaken, given a closer DNA end match to TRBJ2-7. The source of this sequence is a middle-aged man in good health. The CDR3 spells CSAYTRQGADEQYF. DNA for the CDR3: TGCAGTGCATACACCCGACAGGGGGCGGATGAGCAGTACTTC.